This T cell receptor beta chain stems from a study of T cells after somatic rescue of genetic block. Data came from immunoSEQ multiplex PCR; TCRdb stores just in-frame clones and leaves some out. The sample yields 12,000 to 15,000 clones, over 60% seen once. This clone was observed a few times. V dropped 7 bases and J dropped 1 base, with 13 bases sitting between them. CDR3 length: 14 amino acids. Per the germline V gene, CDR1 is KGHSH and CDR2 is LQKENI. The receptor's source is a man between 18 and 29 years old. The chain employs TRBV18 and TRBJ1-1; D perhaps matches TRBD1 (6 bases). The sequenced material came from peripheral blood mononuclear cells (PBMCs). In DNA, the CDR3 is TGTGCCAGCTGTACAGGGCCACAGAACACTGAAGCTTTCTTT. As protein: CASCTGPQNTEAFF.